These T cell receptor beta chains were read from a single sample in a study of beta chain features in type 1 diabetes. The repertoire was sequenced with immunoSEQ multiplex PCR; TCRdb's copy has only in-frame clones and lacks some. Of about 130,000 clones in the sample, approximately 9% were seen once. The specimen was central memory CD4+ T cells from blood. These receptors were collected from a man aged 30 to 45 with type 1 diabetes. The CDR3 runs from the conserved cysteine through the conserved F or W. The D gene is left open where the match is weak. Size is stated for part of the rows, as once, few or many counts, or as a class when the clone is expanded.

>few|TRBJ2-5|TRBV19|NA
CASSISSSVETQYF
TGTGCCAGTAGTATCTCTTCCTCCGTGGAGACCCAGTACTTC
>NA|TRBJ2-5|TRBV28|NA
CASTTDSQETQYF
TGTGCCAGCACTACGGACAGTCAAGAGACCCAGTACTTC
>NA|TRBJ2-5|TRBV5-1|NA
CASSLGGGQETQYF
TGCGCCAGCAGCTTGGGGGGAGGCCAAGAGACCCAGTACTTC
>few|TRBJ1-5|TRBV28|TRBD1
CASSENKGAYQPQHF
TGTGCCAGCAGTGAGAATAAGGGGGCGTATCAGCCCCAGCATTTT
>NA|TRBJ1-2|TRBV30|NA
CAWIGGNYGYTF
TGTGCCTGGATCGGCGGAAACTATGGCTACACCTTC
>many|TRBJ2-4|TRBV11-2|TRBD1
CASSSGQGIQYF
TGTGCCAGCAGCAGCGGACAGGGCATTCAGTACTTC
>NA|TRBJ2-3|TRBV2|NA
CASSGRAGGTDTQYF
TGTGCCAGCAGTGGAAGGGCAGGGGGCACAGATACGCAGTATTTT
>NA|TRBJ1-4|TRBV6-6|NA
CASSYQTGEKLFF
TGTGCCAGCAGTTACCAGACGGGGGAAAAACTGTTTTTT
>few|TRBJ1-2|TRBV19|NA
CASSMRQSQFGYTF
TGTGCCAGTAGTATGAGACAGTCTCAGTTTGGCTACACCTTC
>few|TRBJ2-5|TRBV5-1|TRBD1
CASSPTGGGETQYF
TGCGCCAGCAGCCCTACAGGGGGCGGAGAGACCCAGTACTTC
>NA|TRBJ1-1|TRBV20-1|NA
CSPRTDTEAFF
TGCAGCCCTCGGACAGACACTGAAGCTTTCTTT
>NA|TRBJ1-2|TRBV29-1|NA
CSVMTANYGYTF
TGCAGCGTGATGACAGCTAACTATGGCTACACCTTC
>NA|TRBJ2-1|TRBV28|TRBD1
CASTNGQGWNEQFF
TGTGCCAGCACCAACGGACAGGGTTGGAATGAGCAGTTCTTC
>NA|TRBJ2-1|TRBV29-1|NA
CSVEASILVGQFF
TGCAGCGTTGAAGCTTCGATTCTAGTGGGGCAGTTCTTC
>NA|TRBJ1-2|TRBV18|NA
CASSRVDSANYGYTF
TGTGCCAGCTCACGCGTGGACAGCGCTAACTATGGCTACACCTTC
>few|TRBJ1-6|TRBV5-4|TRBD1
CASRAGTDNSPLHF
TGTGCCAGCAGGGCCGGGACAGATAATTCACCCCTCCACTTT
>NA|TRBJ2-5|TRBV11-2|NA
CASSSRDSPWETQYF
TGTGCCAGCAGCTCACGGGACTCCCCCTGGGAGACCCAGTACTTC
>NA|TRBJ1-2|TRBV29-1|NA
CSASRGGKHGYTF
TGCAGCGCTTCACGGGGGGGGAAGCATGGCTACACCTTC
>many|TRBJ2-5|TRBV27|NA
CASSPRSPAAPGETQYF
TGTGCCAGCAGTCCCAGAAGCCCAGCGGCGCCCGGGGAGACCCAGTACTTC
>NA|TRBJ2-1|TRBV9|TRBD2
CASSLGTSGGRNEQFF
TGTGCCAGCAGCCTCGGGACTAGCGGGGGGAGGAATGAGCAGTTCTTC
>NA|TRBJ1-6|TRBV19|TRBD1
CASRKRDRGFSPLHF
TGTGCCAGTAGAAAGCGGGACAGGGGCTTCTCACCCCTCCACTTT
>NA|TRBJ1-4|TRBV6-6|NA
CASGPRENEKLFF
TGTGCCAGCGGCCCCCGGGAGAATGAAAAACTGTTTTTT
>NA|TRBJ2-5|TRBV28|TRBD2
CASSSPTSVVTQYF
TGTGCCAGCAGTTCTCCGACTAGCGTGGTGACCCAGTACTTC
>NA|TRBJ2-5|TRBV9|TRBD2
CASSVGNSGGPGETQYF
TGTGCCAGCAGCGTAGGTAATAGCGGGGGCCCAGGAGAGACCCAGTACTTC
>few|TRBJ2-5|TRBV28|NA
CASSFSTGQETQYF
TGTGCCAGCAGTTTCTCAACAGGGCAAGAGACCCAGTACTTC
>NA|TRBJ2-1|TRBV11-3|NA
CASSAEFLEQFF
TGTGCCAGCAGCGCCGAGTTTCTTGAGCAGTTCTTC
>NA|TRBJ2-5|TRBV11-2|NA
CASSFQGLQETQYF
TGTGCCAGCAGCTTTCAGGGGCTCCAAGAGACCCAGTACTTC
>few|TRBJ2-1|TRBV5-4|TRBD2
CASSSGTRNEQFF
TGTGCCAGCAGTTCCGGGACTAGAAATGAGCAGTTCTTC
>NA|TRBJ1-3|TRBV18|NA
CASSPDVQRSAGNTIYF
TGTGCCAGCTCACCCGACGTGCAGCGTTCCGCTGGAAACACCATATATTTT
>few|TRBJ2-1|TRBV30|TRBD2
CAWSTLAGNEQFF
TGTGCCTGGAGTACCCTAGCGGGAAATGAGCAGTTCTTC
>NA|TRBJ2-1|TRBV2|NA
CASSAQTGLTEQFF
TGTGCCAGCAGTGCTCAGACAGGATTGACCGAGCAGTTCTTC
>NA|TRBJ2-3|TRBV9|TRBD2
CASSVGGSGGVADTQYF
TGTGCCAGCAGCGTAGGCGGCAGCGGGGGGGTGGCAGATACGCAGTATTTT
>NA|TRBJ2-3|TRBV5-1|TRBD2
CASTTLAVSTDTQYF
TGCGCCAGCACCACGCTAGCGGTGAGCACAGATACGCAGTATTTT
>few|TRBJ1-2|TRBV19|NA
CASSQDSYGYTF
TGTGCCAGTAGCCAGGACAGCTATGGCTACACCTTC
>NA|TRBJ2-5|TRBV7-3|TRBD2
CASSLGGGETQYF
TGTGCCAGCAGCTTAGGGGGAGGGGAGACCCAGTACTTC
>NA|TRBJ2-1|TRBV6-1|TRBD1
CASSNQQGTGSVF
TGTGCCAGCAGTAACCAACAAGGGACAGGGTCGGTCTTC
>NA|TRBJ1-2|TRBV5-1|NA
CASSPDSLNYGYTF
TGCGCCAGCAGTCCGGACAGCCTCAACTATGGCTACACCTTC
>NA|TRBJ2-1|TRBV28|NA
CASSTTVDEQFF
TGTGCCAGCAGTACCACAGTCGATGAGCAGTTCTTC
>few|TRBJ1-5|TRBV15|NA
CATSRSVGGGPQHF
TGTGCCACCAGCAGATCCGTAGGCGGGGGACCCCAGCATTTT
>many|TRBJ1-1|TRBV30|NA
CAWSRRGSGRDTEAFF
TGTGCCTGGAGTCGGCGGGGCAGTGGTCGGGACACTGAAGCTTTCTTT
>few|TRBJ1-5|TRBV2|TRBD1
CASSTGQFYSNQPQHF
TGTGCCAGCAGCACGGGACAGTTCTATAGCAATCAGCCCCAGCATTTT
>NA|TRBJ2-3|TRBV4-3|NA
CASSHLAGAGTDTQYF
TGCGCCAGCAGCCATCTCGCGGGGGCCGGCACAGATACGCAGTATTTT
>few|TRBJ1-6|TRBV4-1|TRBD1
CASSQDRVNNSPLHF
TGCGCCAGCAGCCAGGACAGGGTGAATAATTCACCCCTCCACTTT
>many|TRBJ2-1|TRBV23-1|NA
CASSLSKGEFF
TGCGCCAGCAGTCTCTCCAAAGGAGAGTTCTTC
>NA|TRBJ2-7|TRBV2|NA
CASSELSHEQYF
TGTGCCAGCAGTGAATTGAGCCACGAGCAGTACTTC
>NA|TRBJ1-5|TRBV18|TRBD1
CASSAGTGTHQPQHF
TGTGCCAGCTCAGCCGGGACAGGGACTCATCAGCCCCAGCATTTT
>few|TRBJ2-3|TRBV6-6|TRBD2
CASSYSGTTDTQYF
TGTGCCAGCAGTTACAGCGGGACGACAGATACGCAGTATTTT
>NA|TRBJ1-2|TRBV28|TRBD1
CASGDRGYGYTF
TGTGCCAGCGGTGACAGGGGATATGGCTACACCTTC
>few|TRBJ1-6|TRBV5-1|NA
CASSLADSQTNSPLHF
TGCGCCAGCAGCTTGGCCGACAGCCAAACTAATTCACCCCTCCACTTT
>few|TRBJ1-5|TRBV19|NA
CASNRPNQPQHF
TGTGCCAGTAATCGTCCGAATCAGCCCCAGCATTTT
>NA|TRBJ1-3|TRBV7-2|NA
CASSSPGGSGNTIYF
TGTGCCAGCAGCTCCCCCGGGGGATCGGGAAACACCATATATTTT
>NA|TRBJ1-1|TRBV9|NA
CASSPGRELEAFF
TGTGCCAGCAGCCCCGGGCGGGAGCTCGAAGCTTTCTTT
>few|TRBJ1-5|TRBV5-4|NA
CASSLGGGDQPQHF
TGTGCCAGCAGCTTGGGGGGAGGAGATCAGCCCCAGCATTTT
>few|TRBJ2-3|TRBV5-4|NA
CASSFDPGADTQYF
TGTGCCAGCAGCTTCGACCCCGGGGCAGATACGCAGTATTTT